A single sample gave rise to the 31 T cell receptor beta chains below, sequenced in a study of post-analysis software for immune sequencing data. General observations from the study: TRBV segments more frequent in patients than in controls numbered a few and included TRBV5-6, TRBV5-1 and TRBV20-1.

Unique molecular identifiers were present in the TCR beta cDNA libraries. TCRdb used MiXCR to reprocess the PCR reads, holding one entry per CDR3 protein. The data hold about 540,000 distinct CDR3 sequences, with around a third observed a single time. These receptors' antigens are unknown. The sample comprised blood. These receptors were taken from a girl younger than 18 with multiple sclerosis.

J is TRBJ2-5 and V is TRBV29-1; D uncertain. CDR3 length: 12 amino acids. Germline V gene sequence: CDR1 SQVTM, CDR2 ANQGSEA. V dropped 3 bases and J dropped 2 bases, with 7 bases sitting between them. This CDR3 reads CSVDGLQETQYF. The CDR3 region has the DNA TGCAGCGTTGACGGTTTACAAGAGACCCAGTACTTC.

This clonotype was counted many times. V gene TRBV10-3 combines with J gene TRBJ2-7, with a possible D match to TRBD1 (5 bases). CDR3 length: 15 amino acids. Germline V lookup: CDR1 ENHRY, CDR2 SYGVKD. V was clipped by 2 bases and J by 3 bases, with 14 bases between them. CDR3 DNA: TGTGCCATCAGTGAGGGGCTCGGGCAGGGCTACGAGCAGTACTTC. Translating it yields CAISEGLGQGYEQYF.

Turning to this clonotype: The conserved phenylalanine or tryptophan normally closing the CDR3 is absent here, so this likely arose from a read error. The chain recombines TRBV15 with TRBJ2-2, with TRBD2 matching over 9 bases. V lost 2 bases to trimming and J lost 5 bases; unmatched junction nucleotides: 9. CDR1 LNHNV and CDR2 YYDKDF come from the germline V gene (reference sequence). The CDR3 runs to 17 residues. CDR3: CATSRFPGLARTGELFL. In nucleotides, the CDR3 is TGTGCCACCAGCAGATTCCCGGGACTAGCTCGTACCGGGGAGCTGTTTTTG.

The gene calls are TRBV2 and TRBJ1-5, with TRBD1 identical over 9 bases. With 5 bases clipped from V and 1 base from J, the junction kept 3 bases outside the gene matches. Germline CDR1 is SNHLY and CDR2 is FYNNEI. This CDR3 is 15 amino acids long. The CDR3 DNA sequence: TGTGCCAGCAGTACACAGGGGGCCAGCAATCAGCCCCAGCATTTT. This translates into CASSTQGASNQPQHF. Full variable domain (remainder filled in from reference TRBV2 and TRBJ1-5): EPEVTQTPSHQVTQMGQEVILRCVPISNHLYFYWYRQILGQKVEFLVSFYNNEISEKSEIFDDQFSVERPDGSNFTLKIRSTKLEDSAMYFCASSTQGASNQPQHFGDGTRLSIL.

The rearrangement joins TRBV12-3 or TRBV12-4 to TRBJ2-3; unclear D gene. The V and J ends lost 2 bases and 3 bases respectively, with 15 bases between them. The CDR3 length is 16 residues. CDR3 DNA sequence: TGTGCCAGCAGTTTAAATTTGCACTATCGTACAGATACGCAGTATTTT. It translates to CASSLNLHYRTDTQYF.

The chain joins TRBV6-6 to TRBJ2-1; possible D gene TRBD1, 7 bases. In germline, CDR1 is MNHNY, CDR2 SVGAGI (reference sequence). V dropped 11 bases and J dropped 5 bases, with 19 bases sitting between them. This CDR3 contains 14 residues. CDR3 protein: CAGSGQGVDNEQFF. The CDR3 DNA follows: TGTGCCGGAAGCGGGCAGGGGGTCGACAATGAGCAGTTCTTC.

V gene TRBV7-9 combines with J gene TRBJ2-6; D perhaps matches TRBD1 (6 bases). V lost 5 bases, J lost 0 bases, and 11 bases lay in between. This CDR3 contains 16 residues. The germline gives CDR1 SEHNR, CDR2 FQNEAQ (reference sequence). The CDR3 region has the DNA TGTGCCAGCAGCAACCAGGGGACCTCTGGGGCCAACGTCCTGACTTTC. Its protein product is CASSNQGTSGANVLTF.

This clonotype was found many times. The J gene is TRBJ2-2, the V gene TRBV29-1; the match to TRBD2 covers 7 bases. Trimming removed 2 bases from V and 6 bases from J; junction bases left unmatched: 3. Germline V CDR1 and CDR2: SQVTM, ANQGSEA. The CDR3 covers 13 residues. The CDR3 sequence: CSVETGLAGELFF. The DNA of the CDR3 is TGCAGCGTTGAAACAGGACTAGCCGGGGAGCTGTTTTTT.

The V and J genes are TRBV12-3 or TRBV12-4 and TRBJ1-2; perhaps TRBD1 as D (6 bases). The V end was cut by 4 bases, the J end by 4 bases, with 13 bases between. CDR3 length: 14 residues. The CDR3 reads CASSSRQDVYGYTF. CDR3 in DNA: TGTGCCAGCAGTTCGCGACAGGACGTCTATGGCTACACCTTC.

This clonotype was observed a few times. The chain uses TRBV2 and TRBJ2-7, with 11 nucleotides matching TRBD1. Germline V gene sequence: CDR1 SNHLY, CDR2 FYNNEI. This CDR3 is 13 amino acids long. The J segment lost 5 bases and the V segment lost 8 bases, leaving 5 bases of the junction unmatched. The CDR3 DNA follows: TGTGCCAGCTCAGGGACAGGGGGACACGAGCAGTACTTC. Residues: CASSGTGGHEQYF.

This clonotype was detected a few times. The chain recombines TRBV29-1 with TRBJ1-2; no clear D. Trimming took 3 bases from V and 2 from J, leaving 10 bases between them. This CDR3 is built from 13 residues. Germline V gene data show CDR1 as SQVTM and CDR2 as ANQGSEA. CDR3 protein: CSVDGGFNYGYTF. The CDR3 DNA reads as TGCAGCGTTGATGGCGGGTTCAACTATGGCTACACCTTC. The full variable domain, its missing parts supplied by reference TRBV29-1 and TRBJ1-2, is SAVISQKPSRDICQRGTSLTIQCQVDSQVTMMFWYRQQPGQSLTLIATANQGSEATYESGFVIDKFPISRPNLTFSTLTVSNMSPEDSSIYLCSVDGGFNYGYTFGSGTRLTVV.

The chain joins TRBV6-1 to TRBJ2-7; maybe TRBD2 (6 bases). The V end lost 0 bases, the J end lost 6 bases, and 12 bases lay between the germline ends. This CDR3 region has 14 residues. CDR1 and CDR2 (germline): MNHNS, SASEGT. The chain's CDR3 is CASSEAGRGCEQYF. CDR3 DNA sequence: TGTGCCAGCAGTGAAGCAGGGCGGGGCTGCGAGCAGTACTTC.

This clonotype was picked up a small number of times. CDR3 nucleotides: TGTGCCAGCAGGATAGAGACCCAGTACTTC. This codes for CASRIETQYF. The rearrangement links TRBV7-9 to TRBJ2-5; D unresolved. V was pared by 6 bases and J by 4 bases, with 3 bases between. Germline V gives CDR1 SEHNR, CDR2 FQNEAQ (reference sequence). The CDR3 has 10 amino acids.

V usage is TRBV7-2 and J usage is TRBJ2-3; D perhaps matches TRBD1 (5 bases). Trimming took 1 base from V and 5 from J, leaving 13 bases between them. Germline V lookup: CDR1 SGHTA, CDR2 FQGNSA. The CDR3 runs to 15 residues. The chain's CDR3 is CASSLGQGSLDTQYF. Written as DNA, the CDR3 is TGTGCCAGCAGCTTAGGGCAGGGCTCGTTAGATACGCAGTATTTT.

V usage is TRBV6-2 or TRBV6-3 and J usage is TRBJ2-5, with 8 bases aligning to TRBD2. J was trimmed by 2 bases and V by 6 bases; bases with no gene match: 5. The V gene's germline CDR1 is MNHEY and CDR2 SVGEGT. The CDR3 length is 14 residues. The CDR3 DNA sequence: TGTGCCAGCAGAAAGCGGGGGCCTCAAGAGACCCAGTACTTC. It yields the protein CASRKRGPQETQYF.

The gene calls are TRBV29-1 and TRBJ1-4, with D perhaps matching TRBD1 (5 bases). The V and J ends lost 6 bases and 8 bases respectively, with 16 bases between them. Per germline, CDR1 SQVTM and CDR2 ANQGSEA. The CDR3 has 13 residues. The CDR3 bases are TGCAGCGTCGATGGGGCAGAGGGAGAAAAACTGTTTTTT. Protein: CSVDGAEGEKLFF.

This clonotype was picked up a small number of times. The rearrangement links TRBV15 to TRBJ2-5; tentative D call: TRBD1 (6 bases). The end of the DNA fits TRBJ2-7 better, so the J call may be wrong. Germline V gene sequence: CDR1 LNHNV, CDR2 YYDKDF (reference sequence). The CDR3 length is 14 residues. CDR3 in amino acids: CATSRDQGFYEQYF. CDR3 coding DNA: TGTGCCACCAGCAGAGATCAGGGGTTCTACGAGCAGTACTTC.

In its sample, this clonotype was seen a few times. The genes are TRBV5-1 and TRBJ2-1; the D is unclear. The CDR3 totals 13 residues. Between the trimmed V and J ends, which lost 1 base and 13 bases, there was a span of 15 bases. The V gene's germline CDR1 is SGHRS and CDR2 YFSETQ. The DNA for the CDR3 is TGCGCCAGCAGCTTGCCTGAGTTGGAGACCCAGTTCTTC. This encodes CASSLPELETQFF.

Of note for this clonotype: The germline gene is not matched at one end of the junction; a read error may be the cause. V is TRBV6-1 and J is TRBJ2-7; D remains ambiguous. The V gene's germline CDR1 is MNHNS and CDR2 SASEGT. This CDR3 is built from 14 residues. This chain's CDR3 is CAGRTGPRLGEQYF. The CDR3, as DNA: TGTGCCGGCAGGACGGGCCCAAGATTGGGCGAGCAGTACTTC.

The V gene is TRBV20-1, the J gene TRBJ1-1; D gene ambiguous. The germline CDR1 and CDR2 sequences are DFQATT and SNEGSKA (reference sequence). Deletions cut 4 bases from V and 3 bases from J, with 12 bases between. The CDR3 length is 13 residues. CDR3 sequence reads: CSAKNGVDTEAFF. Written as DNA, the CDR3 is TGCAGTGCTAAGAACGGGGTGGACACTGAAGCTTTCTTT.

V is TRBV20-1 and J is TRBJ2-5; D is unresolved. This CDR3 contains 12 residues. Looked up from germline, CDR1 is DFQATT and CDR2 is SNEGSKA (reference sequence). Trimming left V 8 bases short and J 3 bases short, with 13 bases between. The CDR3 DNA reads as TGCAGTACTCAAGGATACGAAGAGACCCAGTACTTC. It is translated as CSTQGYEETQYF.

V gene TRBV6-2 or TRBV6-3 combines with J gene TRBJ1-1, with TRBD1 matching 9 bases. The CDR3 has 20 residues. The junction had 17 bases not matched to a gene; V was cut back by 0 bases and J by 3 bases. Germline CDR1 and CDR2: MNHEY and SVGEGT. The CDR3 reads CASSYSPGTGPARSYTEAFF. DNA of the CDR3: TGTGCCAGCAGTTACTCCCCTGGGACAGGGCCAGCCCGATCGTACACTGAAGCTTTCTTT.

Concerning this clonotype: A read error may account for a junction end that differs from germline. CDR3 protein: CAGSELGTGGNEQYF. In nucleotides, the CDR3 is TGTGCCGGCAGTGAATTGGGGACAGGGGGAAACGAGCAGTACTTC. The V call is TRBV25-1, the J call TRBJ2-7; 11 bases match TRBD1. Germline assignment: CDR1 MGHDK and CDR2 SYGVNS. The CDR3 length is 15 residues.

The J gene is TRBJ1-5, the V gene TRBV5-1; D ambiguous. In germline, CDR1 is SGHRS, CDR2 YFSETQ. With 4 bases removed from V and 7 bases from J, the gap between germline ends came to 12 bases. CDR3 size: 13 residues. The CDR3 nucleotides read TGCGCCAGCAGCGGAAGACGAGAGCAGCCCCAGCATTTT. It encodes CASSGRREQPQHF.

The genes are TRBV28 and TRBJ2-7, with D perhaps matching TRBD2 (5 bases). Germline values: CDR1 MDHEN, CDR2 SYDVKM. With 9 bases removed from V and 3 bases from J, the gap between germline ends came to 9 bases. The CDR3 is 11 amino acids. The CDR3 DNA reads TGTGCCAGTGAGGGCGGCTACGAGCAGTACTTC. It yields the protein CASEGGYEQYF. Based on the CDR3 plus reference TRBV28 and TRBJ2-7, the full variable domain is DVKVTQSSRYLVKRTGEKVFLECVQDMDHENMFWYRQDPGLGLRLIYFSYDVKMKEKGDIPEGYSVSREKKERFSLILESASTNQTSMYLCASEGGYEQYFGPGTRLTVT.

The chain has TRBV20-1 and TRBJ2-5; D gene uncertain. Germline V lookup: CDR1 DFQATT, CDR2 SNEGSKA (reference sequence). CDR3 size: 13 residues. The V end lost 3 bases, the J end lost 2 bases, and 10 bases lay between the germline ends. CDR3 sequence: CSARAQFQETQYF. The CDR3, as DNA: TGCAGTGCTAGGGCCCAGTTTCAAGAGACCCAGTACTTC.

J is TRBJ1-5 and V is TRBV28; tentative D call: TRBD1 (5 bases). The germline V gene has CDR1 MDHEN and CDR2 SYDVKM. There are 13 residues in the CDR3. Trimming cost V 10 bases and J 3 bases, with 13 bases left between them. The CDR3 sequence is CAIRPGVNQPQHF. As DNA, the CDR3 is TGTGCCATCAGACCGGGGGTCAATCAGCCCCAGCATTTT.

In its sample, this clonotype was seen a few times. The chain has TRBV12-3 or TRBV12-4 and TRBJ1-2; D not certain. This CDR3 has 13 residues. With 7 bases removed from V and 4 bases from J, the gap between germline ends came to 13 bases. CDR3: CASKPTWVYGYTF. Written as DNA, the CDR3 is TGTGCCAGCAAGCCTACGTGGGTCTATGGCTACACCTTC.

This chain joins TRBV7-2 and TRBJ2-1, with 7 nucleotides matching TRBD2. The CDR3 totals 15 residues. After removal of 5 bases from V and 9 bases from J, the junction contained 13 bases not matched to a gene. In germline, CDR1 is SGHTA, CDR2 FQGNSA. In nucleotides, the CDR3 is TGTGCCAGCAGCCCCCAGAGGGGACTACCATCTGAGCAGTTCTTC. This codes for CASSPQRGLPSEQFF. Complete variable domain (other parts from reference TRBV7-2 and TRBJ2-1): GAGVSQSPSNKVTEKGKDVELRCDPISGHTALYWYRQSLGQGLEFLIYFQGNSAPDKSGLPSDRFSAERTGGSVSTLTIQRTQQEDSAVYLCASSPQRGLPSEQFFGPGTRLTVL.

In its sample, this clonotype was seen a few times. The rearrangement joins TRBV29-1 to TRBJ2-7; 8 nucleotides agree with TRBD1. Germline-derived CDR1 and CDR2 are SQVTM and ANQGSEA. Trimming took 6 bases from V and 7 from J; bases not matched to a gene: 8. This CDR3 contains 12 residues. This CDR3 reads CSVRTGYNEQYF. The CDR3 region has the DNA TGCAGCGTACGGACAGGGTACAATGAGCAGTACTTC.

J is TRBJ2-3 and V is TRBV20-1; maybe TRBD2 (6 bases). The germline CDR1 and CDR2 sequences are DFQATT and SNEGSKA (reference sequence). Between the trimmed V and J ends, which lost 7 bases and 4 bases, there was a span of 12 bases. The CDR3 loop spans 12 amino acids. The CDR3 protein is CSGDGEADTQYF. As DNA, the CDR3 is TGCAGTGGTGACGGGGAGGCAGATACGCAGTATTTT.